The clone carrying this T cell receptor beta chain turned up a few times. As yet, its antigen is unknown. The repertoire was sequenced with immunoSEQ multiplex PCR; TCRdb's copy has only in-frame clones and lacks some. There are about 58,000 clones in the sample; about 86% occur only once, and around 0.91% lies in the top ten. The sample originates from a study of OX40 agonist ivuxolimab in advanced cancers. Study-level findings and limits: Partial responders dosed at 0.1-3.0 mg/kg displayed clonal expansion ranking among the lowest.

Per germline, CDR1 SGHNT and CDR2 YYREEE (reference sequence). The CDR3 has 14 residues. V was cut by 4 bases and J by 2 bases, with 10 bases left in between. The material sequenced was CD4+ or CD8+ T cells sorted from blood, taken in a trial of the OX40 agonist ivuxolimab. The rearrangement links TRBV5-4 to TRBJ1-3, with D unresolved. This receptor was obtained from an adult with an advanced solid tumor such as melanoma, head and neck, liver or kidney cancer. The CDR3 region has the DNA TGTGCCAGCAGCCGTACGGCCACTGGAAACACCATATATTTT. It codes for CASSRTATGNTIYF.